Following are 28 T cell receptor beta chains from one sample sequenced in a study of T cell changes during pregnancy in multiple sclerosis. The method was immunoSEQ multiplex PCR; TCRdb's version includes in-frame clones alone and lacks a portion of them. The sample holds about 100,000 clones, approximately 90% seen once. The sample here was peripheral blood, taken after pregnancy. Receptors were obtained from a female donor with multiple sclerosis, enrolled in a pregnancy study.

This clone appeared a single time. The chain employs TRBV19 and TRBJ1-5; D is unresolved. This CDR3 has 15 amino acids. Per germline, CDR1 LNHDA and CDR2 SQIVND (reference sequence). Trimming left V 4 bases short and J 2 bases short, with 12 bases between. The CDR3 nucleotides read TGTGCCAGTAGTACCAACCTACGGGGCAATCAGCCCCAGCATTTT. It is translated as CASSTNLRGNQPQHF.

The chain combines TRBV7-2 with TRBJ2-3; D might be TRBD2 (6 bases). Germline lookup yields CDR1 SGHTA and CDR2 FQGNSA. The CDR3 has 17 residues. V was trimmed by 5 bases and J by 6 bases, leaving 24 bases between them. In DNA, the CDR3 is TGTGCCAGCAGCCTCCTGGTGACTAGAATAAAGGAGGATACGCAGTATTTT. This translates into CASSLLVTRIKEDTQYF. Looking up the rest from reference TRBV7-2 and TRBJ2-3 gives the full variable domain: GAGVSQSPSNKVTEKGKDVELRCDPISGHTALYWYRQSLGQGLEFLIYFQGNSAPDKSGLPSDRFSAERTGGSVSTLTIQRTQQEDSAVYLCASSLLVTRIKEDTQYFGPGTRLTVL.

The chain carries TRBV5-4 and TRBJ2-3, with 8 nucleotides matching TRBD2. This CDR3 comprises 16 residues. With V trimmed by 4 bases and J by 1 base, 8 bases remained unmatched. CDR1 is SGHNT and CDR2 is YYREEE in the germline V gene (reference sequence). CDR3 coding DNA: TGTGCCAGCAGCAAATCAGCGGGGGCGCGCACAGATACGCAGTATTTT. Translation gives CASSKSAGARTDTQYF.

The chain carries TRBV28 and TRBJ2-5, with 7 bases that match TRBD2. V lost 6 bases to trimming and J lost 4 bases; unmatched junction nucleotides: 2. CDR3 size: 12 residues. Per germline, CDR1 MDHEN and CDR2 SYDVKM. The CDR3 DNA reads as TGTGCCAGCAGAATAGCGGGAGAGACCCAGTACTTC. Protein sequence: CASRIAGETQYF.

The V gene is TRBV18, the J gene TRBJ1-3; D perhaps matches TRBD1 (5 bases). The germline gives CDR1 KGHSH, CDR2 LQKENI. This CDR3 region has 15 residues. Deletions cut 2 bases from V and 0 bases from J, with 8 bases between. The CDR3 sequence: CASSPAGNSGNTIYF. CDR3 coding DNA: TGTGCCAGCTCACCAGCAGGGAACTCTGGAAACACCATATATTTT.

The chain combines TRBV6-1 with TRBJ1-6; tentative D call: TRBD1 (6 bases). This CDR3 has 15 residues. V was trimmed by 6 bases and J by 0 bases, leaving 9 bases between them. Germline CDR1 and CDR2: MNHNS and SASEGT. Written as DNA, the CDR3 is TGTGCCAGCAGGGACAGAAGCTCCTATAATTCACCCCTCCACTTT. It translates to CASRDRSSYNSPLHF.

V gene TRBV27 combines with J gene TRBJ2-7; 8 nucleotides match TRBD1. The length of the CDR3 is 15 residues. Losses at the gene ends were 3 bases for V and 3 bases for J; bases not matched to a gene: 7. The germline V gene has CDR1 MNHEY and CDR2 SMNVEV (reference sequence). DNA for the CDR3: TGTGCCAGCAGTTTGTCAGGGGACAGGCACTACGAGCAGTACTTC. Protein: CASSLSGDRHYEQYF.

The chain uses TRBV7-9 and TRBJ1-1; perhaps TRBD1 as D (5 bases). The ends were cut back, 2 bases at V and 0 bases at J, with 16 bases in the middle. This CDR3 has 17 residues. Germline CDR1 and CDR2: SEHNR and FQNEAQ (reference sequence). The chain's CDR3 is CASSLTRAGLVNTEAFF. CDR3 nucleotides: TGTGCCAGCAGCTTAACCAGGGCCGGTTTAGTGAACACTGAAGCTTTCTTT.

The rearrangement uses TRBV5-1 and TRBJ2-7; 8 bases map to TRBD2. This CDR3 contains 15 residues. From germline, CDR1 is SGHRS and CDR2 YFSETQ. J gave up 2 bases and V 4 bases, and 8 bases lay outside the gene matches. This CDR3 reads CASSNSGRVTYEQYF. DNA for the CDR3: TGCGCCAGCAGCAACAGCGGGAGAGTCACCTACGAGCAGTACTTC.

This chain links TRBV2 with TRBJ2-5, with 13 bases matching TRBD2. The J segment lost 5 bases and the V segment lost 6 bases, leaving 3 bases of the junction unmatched. The CDR3 sequence is 14 residues long. CDR1 SNHLY and CDR2 FYNNEI come from the germline V gene. The CDR3: CASSPGLAGETQYF. DNA of the CDR3: TGTGCCAGCAGCCCGGGACTAGCGGGGGAGACCCAGTACTTC.

This clone was counted a single time. The chain recombines TRBV5-6 with TRBJ1-5; D is unresolved. Per the germline V gene, CDR1 is SGHDT and CDR2 is YYEEEE. The CDR3 loop spans 13 amino acids. Trimming stripped 2 bases from V and 5 bases from J, with 8 bases between. CDR3 in amino acids: CASSFGPDQPQHF. The CDR3 DNA reads TGTGCCAGCAGCTTTGGGCCTGATCAGCCCCAGCATTTT. Together with reference TRBV5-6 and TRBJ1-5, the CDR3 gives the full variable domain: DAGVTQSPTHLIKTRGQQVTLRCSPKSGHDTVSWYQQALGQGPQFIFQYYEEEERQRGNFPDRFSGHQFPNYSSELNVNALLLGDSALYLCASSFGPDQPQHFGDGTRLSIL.

The chain carries TRBV5-1 and TRBJ2-3; the match to TRBD2 covers 7 bases. The ends lost 0 bases at V and 1 base at J; junction bases unmatched: 5. Germline V gene sequence: CDR1 SGHRS, CDR2 YFSETQ. The CDR3 is 16 residues long. The CDR3 region has the DNA TGCGCCAGCAGCTTGGAGGGAGGGTTAGGCACAGATACGCAGTATTTT. It encodes CASSLEGGLGTDTQYF.

V and J are TRBV27 and TRBJ1-2; TRBD1 is a possible D gene (6 bases). Trimming took off 6 bases at V and 2 bases at J, with 13 bases between the two ends. The V gene's germline CDR1 is MNHEY and CDR2 SMNVEV (reference sequence). The CDR3 runs 14 residues. DNA for the CDR3: TGTGCCAGCAGATCGGCAGGGGAGAACTATGGCTACACCTTC. Residues: CASRSAGENYGYTF.

The genes are TRBV5-4 and TRBJ2-3, with D perhaps matching TRBD1 (6 bases). Germline CDR1 is SGHNT and CDR2 is YYREEE (reference sequence). CDR3 length: 16 residues. The V and J ends lost 4 bases and 0 bases respectively, with 15 bases between them. This chain's CDR3 is CASSMRGTPSTDTQYF. CDR3 DNA: TGTGCCAGCAGCATGAGGGGGACACCCAGCACAGATACGCAGTATTTT.

The chain combines TRBV5-1 with TRBJ2-5; possibly TRBD2 for D (5 bases). CDR1 is SGHRS, CDR2 YFSETQ, per germline. The CDR3 length is 13 residues. The ends were cut back, 4 bases at V and 5 bases at J, with 12 bases in the middle. The CDR3 bases are TGCGCCAGCAGCGCGGACTCGGCGGAGACCCAGTACTTC. This translates into CASSADSAETQYF.

This sequence joins TRBV10-3 and TRBJ1-2, with TRBD1 as a possible D gene (5 bases). CDR1 and CDR2 (germline): ENHRY, SYGVKD. Deletions cut 10 bases from V and 4 bases from J, with 16 bases between. The CDR3 is 13 amino acids. The DNA of the CDR3 is TGTGCCACCATCCCCGACAGTCTCTATGGCTACACCTTC. Residues: CATIPDSLYGYTF.

The V and J genes are TRBV14 and TRBJ2-3; TRBD2 matches 9 bases. Trimming cost V 0 bases and J 0 bases; bases outside gene matches: 7. The CDR3 length is 18 residues. In germline, CDR1 is SGHDN, CDR2 FVKESK. CDR3 nucleotide sequence: TGTGCCAGCAGCCAAGATGGACTAGCGATCCCTAGCACAGATACGCAGTATTTT. Translation: CASSQDGLAIPSTDTQYF.

The V call is TRBV15, the J call TRBJ2-2, with D perhaps matching TRBD2 (5 bases). This CDR3 contains 19 residues. V lost 0 bases, J lost 7 bases, and 24 bases lay in between. Germline CDR1 and CDR2: LNHNV and YYDKDF (reference sequence). CDR3 protein: CATSRDGYRDPEGGGELFF. As DNA, the CDR3 is TGTGCCACCAGCAGAGATGGTTACAGAGACCCCGAGGGTGGCGGGGAGCTGTTTTTT.

The genes are TRBV27 and TRBJ2-7; 9 nucleotides agree with TRBD2. This CDR3 region has 14 residues. Per the germline V gene, CDR1 is MNHEY and CDR2 is SMNVEV (reference sequence). Trimming took 2 bases from V and 7 from J; bases not matched to a gene: 6. CDR3 residues: CASSLLAGGREQYF. The DNA of the CDR3 is TGTGCCAGCAGTTTACTGGCGGGAGGGCGTGAGCAGTACTTC.

The chain recombines TRBV6-1 with TRBJ1-6; perhaps TRBD1 as D (5 bases). CDR1 and CDR2 (germline): MNHNS, SASEGT. The CDR3 covers 15 residues. V lost 6 bases and J 7 bases, leaving 16 bases between the germline ends. The CDR3 sequence is CASSKGHSGNSPLHF. As DNA, the CDR3 is TGTGCCAGCAGCAAGGGGCACTCAGGGAATTCACCCCTCCACTTT.

This clone was counted a single time. CDR3 loop: CASSFKQGRSPLHF. The CDR3 nucleotides are TGTGCCAGCAGTTTCAAACAGGGAAGATCACCCCTCCACTTT. The chain has TRBV27 and TRBJ1-6; perhaps TRBD1 as D (6 bases). V lost 3 bases and J lost 10, with 13 bases in between. CDR1 is MNHEY and CDR2 is SMNVEV in the germline V gene (reference sequence). CDR3 length: 14 amino acids.

The V gene is TRBV4-3, the J gene TRBJ2-4; 7 bases align to TRBD1. V gave up 0 bases and J gave up 7 bases; unmatched junction bases: 15. Germline assignment: CDR1 LGHNA and CDR2 YSLEER. CDR3 length: 18 amino acids. In DNA form, the CDR3 reads TGCGCCAGCAGCCAAGATCTGGCAGGGGGATATTATTTGAACATTCAGTACTTC. Translating it yields CASSQDLAGGYYLNIQYF.

V is TRBV4-3 and J is TRBJ2-2, with a tentative D call TRBD2 (6 bases). The CDR3 is 16 amino acids. V lost 3 bases and J lost 3, with 14 bases in between. Germline CDR1 and CDR2: LGHNA and YSLEER. CDR3 sequence reads: CASSHDTSGDTGELFF. In DNA form, the CDR3 reads TGCGCCAGCAGCCACGACACCTCGGGGGACACCGGGGAGCTGTTTTTT.

The chain joins TRBV4-1 to TRBJ1-5, with 8 bases aligning to TRBD1. This CDR3 has 15 residues. CDR1 MGHRA and CDR2 YSYEKL come from the germline V gene. The J segment lost 5 bases and the V segment lost 5 bases, leaving 8 bases of the junction unmatched. DNA for the CDR3: TGCGCCAGCAGCTTAACTGACAGGGGCCATCAGCCCCAGCATTTT. Its protein product is CASSLTDRGHQPQHF.

This clone has a single count. This rearrangement joins TRBV29-1 to TRBJ1-1; TRBD1 agrees at 8 bases. Germline CDR1 reads SQVTM; CDR2 reads ANQGSEA. The CDR3 is made up of 14 amino acids. Trimming cost V 7 bases and J 6 bases; bases outside gene matches: 13. The CDR3 reads CSAGQGGGSAEAFF. CDR3 bases: TGCAGCGCCGGACAGGGAGGGGGATCCGCTGAAGCTTTCTTT. The entire variable domain, with the rest obtained from reference TRBV29-1 and TRBJ1-1, is as follows: SAVISQKPSRDICQRGTSLTIQCQVDSQVTMMFWYRQQPGQSLTLIATANQGSEATYESGFVIDKFPISRPNLTFSTLTVSNMSPEDSSIYLCSAGQGGGSAEAFFGQGTRLTVV.

The genes are TRBV13 and TRBJ2-1; perhaps TRBD1 as D (5 bases). Trimming removed 6 bases from V and 4 bases from J, with 13 bases in between. This CDR3 is 14 amino acids long. CDR1 and CDR2 from the germline V gene are PRHDT and FYEKMQ (reference sequence). The CDR3 DNA sequence: TGTGCCAGCAGTCCAGGGTTTCGATACAATGAGCAGTTCTTC. This codes for CASSPGFRYNEQFF. The variable domain in full, completed from reference TRBV13 and TRBJ2-1, reads AAGVIQSPRHLIKEKRETATLKCYPIPRHDTVYWYQQGPGQDPQFLISFYEKMQSDKGSIPDRFSAQQFSDYHSELNMSSLELGDSALYFCASSPGFRYNEQFFGPGTRLTVL.

The V call is TRBV15, the J call TRBJ2-7, with D hard to call. V was cut by 4 bases and J by 0 bases, with 19 bases left in between. The length of the CDR3 is 17 residues. CDR1 is LNHNV and CDR2 is YYDKDF in the germline V gene (reference sequence). The chain's CDR3 is CATSIPATRFSSYEQYF. In DNA form, the CDR3 reads TGTGCCACCAGCATTCCGGCGACACGATTTAGCTCCTACGAGCAGTACTTC.

This rearrangement joins TRBV7-2 to TRBJ1-6; no clear D gene. The V end lost 2 bases, the J end lost 0 bases, and 11 bases lay between the germline ends. This CDR3 is 17 amino acids long. Germline loops: CDR1 SGHTA, CDR2 FQGNSA. CDR3 DNA sequence: TGTGCCAGCAGCTTATATCCGGGAAGCTCCTATAATTCACCCCTCCACTTT. Protein: CASSLYPGSSYNSPLHF.